The 7 T cell receptor beta chains given below trace back to one sample, sequenced in a study of CXCR3-negative and CXCR3-positive naive CD8 T cells. These receptors' targets are unknown. UMI-labeled 5' RACE yielded the TRB cDNA libraries. No DNA is given; TCRdb re-called the 5' RACE reads and lists each CDR3 protein once. The sample's table shows 130,000 to 150,000 distinct CDR3 sequences. Findings and caveats of the study: Compared with CXCR3-negative naive cells, CXCR3-positive naive cells showed more hydrophobic TRB CDR3s.

Sequencing was performed on naive CXCR3+ CD8+ T cells from blood. Subset here: CD45RO-CCR7+CD27+CD95- naive CD8+ T cells expressing CXCR3 (TNR3+). These receptor sequences come from a human donor in good health. Some clones in this sample may be carry-over from other donors' samples.

The chain links TRBV3-1 to TRBJ2-6; the TRBD1 assignment by TCRdb is unverifiable without DNA. CDR3 length: 18 residues. Germline assignment: CDR1 LGHDT and CDR2 YNNKEL (reference sequence). The chain's CDR3 is CASSQVDSYDSGANVLTF.

J is TRBJ2-5 and V is TRBV3-1; TCRdb's assignment of TRBD1 cannot be checked, as there is no DNA. Per the germline V gene, CDR1 is LGHDT and CDR2 is YNNKEL (reference sequence). This CDR3 has 13 amino acids. The CDR3 here is CASSQDPGFVQYF.

The chain employs TRBV5-1 and TRBJ2-7; TCRdb gives TRBD2 as the D gene, but with no DNA this cannot be confirmed. From germline, CDR1 is SGHRS and CDR2 YFSETQ. The CDR3 has 15 residues. Here the CDR3 reads CASSGTSGGWEEQYF.

The chain is built from TRBV7-9 and TRBJ1-1; TCRdb lists TRBD1, though no DNA is available to test this call. CDR3 length: 14 amino acids. Germline V lookup: CDR1 SEHNR, CDR2 FQNEAQ (reference sequence). The CDR3 sequence is CASSPQGMNTEAFF.

The chain carries TRBV28 and TRBJ2-1; as DNA is missing, the TRBD2 call by TCRdb cannot be tested. Looked up from germline, CDR1 is MDHEN and CDR2 is SYDVKM. This CDR3 has 19 residues. The CDR3 loop is CASSLVGLNERYPYNEQFF. Combining the CDR3 with reference TRBV28 and TRBJ2-1 gives the whole variable domain DVKVTQSSRYLVKRTGEKVFLECVQDMDHENMFWYRQDPGLGLRLIYFSYDVKMKEKGDIPEGYSVSREKKERFSLILESASTNQTSMYLCASSLVGLNERYPYNEQFFGPGTRLTVL.

The J gene is TRBJ1-1, the V gene TRBV6-5. The CDR3 loop spans 15 amino acids. Germline CDR1 is MNHEY and CDR2 is SVGAGI. CDR3 in amino acids: CASSYTGRSNTEAFF.

The chain has TRBV4-3 and TRBJ2-1; TCRdb calls TRBD1, which cannot be checked without DNA. This CDR3 has 16 amino acids. The germline gives CDR1 LGHNA, CDR2 YSLEER. CDR3 residues: CASSQDARSTYNEQFF.